Below, 11 T cell receptor beta chains from the same sample are listed, as sequenced in a study of blood T cell repertoires in COVID-19. Clones were sequenced by immunoSEQ multiplex PCR, and TCRdb holds only the in-frame ones, with some missing. The data show 90,000 to 150,000 clones, around nine tenths seen once. Source material: peripheral blood. The receptors stem from a woman aged 45-65 years with active or convalescent COVID-19.

The V gene is TRBV7-9, the J gene TRBJ2-1; maybe TRBD1 (6 bases). Germline V gene lookup returns CDR1 SEHNR and CDR2 FQNEAQ (reference sequence). Trimming took 0 bases from V and 0 from J, leaving 12 bases between them. The CDR3 loop spans 17 amino acids. The CDR3 nucleotides read TGTGCCAGCAGCTTAGCGCCAGGGGTAGCCTCCTACAATGAGCAGTTCTTC. It yields the protein CASSLAPGVASYNEQFF.

The rearrangement joins TRBV5-5 to TRBJ1-2; D perhaps matches TRBD1 (6 bases). The CDR3 has 14 residues. Deletions cut 4 bases from V and 5 bases from J, with 15 bases between. The V gene's germline CDR1 is SGHKS and CDR2 YYEKEE (reference sequence). This CDR3 reads CASSIRTVIYGYTF. The CDR3 nucleotides are TGTGCCAGCAGCATACGGACAGTGATATATGGCTACACCTTC. Supplemented by reference TRBV5-5 and TRBJ1-2, the full variable domain reads DAGVTQSPTHLIKTRGQQVTLRCSPISGHKSVSWYQQVLGQGPQFIFQYYEKEERGRGNFPDRFSARQFPNYSSELNVNALLLGDSALYLCASSIRTVIYGYTFGSGTRLTVV.

The chain couples TRBV4-2 to TRBJ2-3; the D gene is possibly TRBD2 (5 bases). CDR3 length: 17 amino acids. Germline V gene sequence: CDR1 LGHNA, CDR2 YNFKEQ. Trimming pared 0 bases from V and 4 bases from J, leaving 17 bases between. The CDR3 region is CASSQDAELEIPDTQYF. The CDR3, as DNA: TGTGCCAGCAGCCAAGACGCGGAACTAGAGATCCCAGATACGCAGTATTTT.

The V and J genes are TRBV28 and TRBJ1-1, with D tentatively TRBD1 (5 bases). The CDR3 spans 16 residues. Trimming took off 3 bases at V and 3 bases at J, with 17 bases between the two ends. Germline V gene sequence: CDR1 MDHEN, CDR2 SYDVKM. The CDR3 loop reads CASSFDVGQVYTEAFF. Written as DNA, the CDR3 is TGTGCCAGCAGTTTTGACGTTGGACAAGTGTACACTGAAGCTTTCTTT.

The V call is TRBV4-2, the J call TRBJ2-6, with TRBD2 matching over 10 bases. The CDR3 loop spans 22 amino acids. V trimming: 1 base; J trimming: 3 bases; junction bases outside the gene matches: 18. The germline V gene has CDR1 LGHNA and CDR2 YNFKEQ. Written as DNA, the CDR3 is TGTGCCAGCAGCCAAGGGCAGGGGGCTAGCGGGAGCTTCTTGGGTGGGGCCAACGTCCTGACTTTC. Protein: CASSQGQGASGSFLGGANVLTF.

V gene TRBV6-2 or TRBV6-3 combines with J gene TRBJ2-1; no definite D call. The CDR3 covers 16 residues. Germline loops: CDR1 MNHEY, CDR2 SVGEGT. The V and J ends lost 5 bases and 0 bases respectively, with 14 bases between them. This CDR3 is CASSRPTWSSYNEQFF. CDR3 nucleotide sequence: TGTGCCAGCAGTCGCCCTACTTGGAGCTCCTACAATGAGCAGTTCTTC.

V and J are TRBV7-2 and TRBJ2-7; TRBD2 matches at 11 bases. Germline CDR1 and CDR2: SGHTA and FQGNSA. The CDR3 consists of 15 residues. The ends lost 6 bases at V and 4 bases at J; junction bases unmatched: 8. CDR3 protein: CASSRSGTSGYEQYF. The CDR3 bases are TGTGCCAGCAGTCGAAGCGGGACTAGCGGTTACGAGCAGTACTTC. Full variable domain (outside the CDR3, taken from reference TRBV7-2 and TRBJ2-7): GAGVSQSPSNKVTEKGKDVELRCDPISGHTALYWYRQSLGQGLEFLIYFQGNSAPDKSGLPSDRFSAERTGGSVSTLTIQRTQQEDSAVYLCASSRSGTSGYEQYFGPGTRLTVT.

V and J are TRBV28 and TRBJ2-7; D gene unclear. The CDR3 sequence is 13 residues long. Trimming stripped 7 bases from V and 4 bases from J, with 14 bases between. The germline V gene encodes CDR1 MDHEN and CDR2 SYDVKM. The CDR3 DNA reads TGTGCCAGCACGACACCAGCCGCATACGAGCAGTACTTC. Its translation is CASTTPAAYEQYF.

CDR3 residues: CASSFITSQNEQFF. As DNA, the CDR3 is TGTGCCAGCAGCTTTATAACTAGTCAGAATGAGCAGTTCTTC. The rearrangement joins TRBV7-9 to TRBJ2-1; D possibly corresponds to TRBD2 (5 bases). CDR1 and CDR2 from the germline V gene are SEHNR and FQNEAQ (reference sequence). Trimming took 3 bases from V and 7 from J, leaving 13 bases between them. The length of the CDR3 is 14 residues.

The chain uses TRBV6-2 or TRBV6-3 and TRBJ2-3; TRBD2 matches at 12 bases. V trimming: 3 bases; J trimming: 3 bases; junction bases outside the gene matches: 10. The CDR3 length is 18 residues. Germline CDR1 is MNHEY and CDR2 is SVGEGT. CDR3 protein: CASSYGPTSGSPTDTQYF. Here the CDR3 DNA reads TGTGCCAGCAGTTATGGCCCGACTAGCGGGAGCCCTACAGATACGCAGTATTTT.

The rearrangement uses TRBV30 and TRBJ1-4; no firm D call. The CDR3 sequence is 14 residues long. Germline loops: CDR1 GTSNPN, CDR2 SVGIG (reference sequence). With 3 bases removed from V and 6 bases from J, the gap between germline ends came to 14 bases. The CDR3 spells CAWSEGLGHEKLFF. In DNA, the CDR3 is TGTGCCTGGAGCGAGGGCCTGGGCCATGAAAAACTGTTTTTT.